These 19 T cell receptor beta chains share one sample of origin, sequenced in a study of cytomegalovirus exposure and HLA in healthy donors (dated by TCRdb to the late 2010s). Libraries were prepared through the immunoSEQ multiplex PCR assay. For the multiplex PCR, a mixture combining 60 forward primers for TCR Vbeta segments and 13 reverse primers for TCR Jbeta segments was used. TCRdb took over this immuneACCESS table, retaining in-frame rearrangements with V and J assigned. Such tables are incomplete; in checked studies, under half of the missing clones stem from an unresolved V gene, and the remainder is unexplained. The sample includes some 65,000 clones, with roughly 80% observed a single time. Of the sample, about 2.9% falls within the top ten clones. Source material: PBMCs. Every receptor here comes from a girl aged 5-17 years in good health and CMV-seropositive.

In its sample, this clone was seen a few times. This chain joins TRBV5-6 and TRBJ2-7, with 8 positions matching TRBD1. Germline-derived CDR1 and CDR2 are SGHDT and YYEEEE. This CDR3 has 14 amino acids. V was clipped by 3 bases and J by 11 bases; unmatched bases: 13. The CDR3 bases are TGTGCCAGCAGCTCGGACAGGGTCCTTAGGTTTGAGTACTTC. Protein sequence: CASSSDRVLRFEYF.

The CDR3 region is CASSLGQGIWETQYF. The CDR3, as DNA: TGTGCCAGCAGCTTAGGTCAGGGAATCTGGGAGACCCAGTACTTC. The chain employs TRBV11-2 and TRBJ2-5, with a weak D call TRBD1 (5 bases). The CDR3 has 15 residues. The V and J ends lost 1 base and 5 bases respectively, with 14 bases between them. CDR1 and CDR2 from the germline V gene are SGHAT and FQNNGV. The whole variable domain, remainder taken from reference TRBV11-2 and TRBJ2-5, is EAGVAQSPRYKIIEKRQSVAFWCNPISGHATLYWYQQILGQGPKLLIQFQNNGVVDDSQLPKDRFSAERLKGVDSTLKIQPAKLEDSAVYLCASSLGQGIWETQYFGPGTRLLVL.

This chain uses TRBV4-1 with TRBJ1-5; D call uncertain. CDR3 length equals 13 residues. Germline V gene data show CDR1 as MGHRA and CDR2 as YSYEKL. V was pared by 0 bases and J by 5 bases, with 5 bases between. CDR3 region: CASSQDSDQPQHF. The CDR3 coding sequence is TGCGCCAGCAGCCAAGACTCGGATCAGCCCCAGCATTTT.

V gene TRBV29-1 combines with J gene TRBJ1-2, with D possibly TRBD1 on 6 matching bases. The CDR3 is 11 amino acids. Per the germline V gene, CDR1 is SQVTM and CDR2 is ANQGSEA. Trimming removed 3 bases at V and 4 bases at J, with 6 bases between. The CDR3 loop reads CSVDRGYGYTF. CDR3 nucleotides: TGCAGCGTTGACAGGGGCTATGGCTACACCTTC.

This rearrangement joins TRBV4-3 to TRBJ1-2; D ambiguous. With 8 bases removed from V and 8 bases from J, the gap between germline ends came to 15 bases. The CDR3 length is 12 residues. Germline V lookup: CDR1 LGHNA, CDR2 YSLEER. As DNA, the CDR3 is TGCGCCAGCCGTGACACGAGTACAGGCTACACCTTC. It translates to CASRDTSTGYTF.

This rearrangement joins TRBV29-1 to TRBJ1-2; D is ambiguous. Germline CDR1 reads SQVTM; CDR2 reads ANQGSEA. The CDR3 is 13 residues long. V was clipped by 4 bases and J by 7 bases, with 16 bases between them. CDR3 sequence (DNA): TGCAGCGTTGCAGGCAGGTTGGAGGGTGGCTACACCTTC. Encoded protein: CSVAGRLEGGYTF.

The rearrangement uses TRBV5-1 and TRBJ2-3, with D possibly being TRBD2 (6 bases). This CDR3 spans 14 amino acids. Germline V gives CDR1 SGHRS, CDR2 YFSETQ. The V end was cut by 4 bases, the J end by 3 bases, with 12 bases between. The CDR3 spells CASSPRLETDTQYF. The CDR3 bases are TGCGCCAGCAGCCCCCGACTAGAAACAGATACGCAGTATTTT.

The rearrangement joins TRBV5-1 to TRBJ1-1; D not resolved. V lost 1 base, J lost 1 base, and 8 bases lay in between. Germline V CDR1 and CDR2: SGHRS, YFSETQ. This CDR3 has 14 residues. The DNA of the CDR3 is TGCGCCAGCAGCTTGTATAGCGAGAACACTGAAGCTTTCTTT. As protein: CASSLYSENTEAFF.

The chain employs TRBV11-3 and TRBJ2-1, with 7 bases aligning to TRBD1. Per germline, CDR1 SGHNT and CDR2 YENEEA. CDR3 length: 14 amino acids. Losses at the gene ends were 5 bases for V and 2 bases for J; bases not matched to a gene: 3. As DNA, the CDR3 is TGTGCCAGCAGCCAGCAGGGGGCCTACAATGAGCAGTTCTTC. Translated: CASSQQGAYNEQFF. The complete variable domain, with remaining parts taken from reference TRBV11-3 and TRBJ2-1, reads EAGVVQSPRYKIIEKKQPVAFWCNPISGHNTLYWYLQNLGQGPELLIRYENEEAVDDSQLPKDRFSAERLKGVDSTLKIQPAELGDSAVYLCASSQQGAYNEQFFGPGTRLTVL.

The chain employs TRBV27 and TRBJ2-7; TRBD1 agrees at 9 bases. Germline values: CDR1 MNHEY, CDR2 SMNVEV (reference sequence). Losses at the gene ends were 6 bases for V and 4 bases for J; bases not matched to a gene: 10. The CDR3 totals 15 residues. For the CDR3, the DNA is TGTGCCAGCAGGAAACCGGGACAGGGATTTTACGAGCAGTACTTC. It encodes CASRKPGQGFYEQYF.

This clone was seen a handful of times. This chain connects TRBV5-1 to TRBJ2-3; D possibly corresponds to TRBD2 (6 bases). The CDR3 has 12 residues. Germline V gene data show CDR1 as SGHRS and CDR2 as YFSETQ. V was trimmed by 2 bases and J by 8 bases, leaving 9 bases between them. CDR3 DNA sequence: TGCGCCAGCAGCTTAGGAGGGAGTACGCAGTATTTT. This translates into CASSLGGSTQYF. Variable domain in full (rest from reference TRBV5-1 and TRBJ2-3): KAGVTQTPRYLIKTRGQQVTLSCSPISGHRSVSWYQQTPGQGLQFLFEYFSETQRNKGNFPGRFSGRQFSNSRSEMNVSTLELGDSALYLCASSLGGSTQYFGPGTRLTVL.

This chain connects TRBV9 to TRBJ2-7, with 7 nucleotides matching TRBD2. Germline loops: CDR1 SGDLS, CDR2 YYNGEE. The CDR3 covers 16 residues. V lost 2 bases and J lost 2; bases outside the gene matches: 10. The CDR3 protein is CASSVSALARAYEQYF. CDR3 nucleotides: TGTGCCAGCAGCGTCTCGGCACTAGCGCGTGCCTACGAGCAGTACTTC.

The J gene is TRBJ1-6, the V gene TRBV5-1; D call uncertain. Per the germline V gene, CDR1 is SGHRS and CDR2 is YFSETQ. The CDR3 spans 14 residues. The V gene lost 2 bases and the J gene lost 7 bases, with 10 bases spanning the gap. CDR3 in amino acids: CASSLSPENSPLHF. DNA for the CDR3: TGCGCCAGCAGCTTATCTCCAGAAAATTCACCCCTCCACTTT. The full variable domain, rest sourced from reference TRBV5-1 and TRBJ1-6, is KAGVTQTPRYLIKTRGQQVTLSCSPISGHRSVSWYQQTPGQGLQFLFEYFSETQRNKGNFPGRFSGRQFSNSRSEMNVSTLELGDSALYLCASSLSPENSPLHFGNGTRLTVT.

The chain has TRBV20-1 and TRBJ1-1; D uncertain. CDR3 size: 11 residues. Germline CDR1 DFQATT, CDR2 SNEGSKA (reference sequence). The CDR3 here is CSGLTGTEAFF. The CDR3 DNA follows: TGCAGCGGACTCACGGGAACTGAAGCTTTCTTT.

The chain employs TRBV11-2 and TRBJ1-1; D is ambiguous. CDR1 and CDR2 (germline): SGHAT, FQNNGV. V was trimmed by 2 bases and J by 5 bases, leaving 21 bases between them. The CDR3 runs to 17 residues. The CDR3 loop reads CASSLPLRGPRDTEAFF. For the CDR3, the DNA is TGTGCCAGCAGCTTACCGTTGCGAGGGCCCCGCGATACTGAAGCTTTCTTT.

This sequence joins TRBV4-1 and TRBJ1-5, with 10 bases matching TRBD1. Germline V CDR1 and CDR2: MGHRA, YSYEKL. The CDR3 extends over 15 amino acids. V lost 1 base to trimming and J lost 5 bases; unmatched junction nucleotides: 2. CDR3 sequence reads: CASSQVGQGDQPQHF. CDR3 DNA sequence: TGCGCCAGCAGCCAAGTTGGACAGGGGGATCAGCCCCAGCATTTT.

This clone was found once. The V call is TRBV27, the J call TRBJ1-1; D not certain. Germline V gene data show CDR1 as MNHEY and CDR2 as SMNVEV (reference sequence). Between the trimmed V and J ends, which lost 4 bases and 8 bases, there was a span of 14 bases. The CDR3 loop spans 13 amino acids. As DNA, the CDR3 is TGTGCCAGCAGTTATCCCGGAGGCTTCGAAGCTTTCTTT. This codes for CASSYPGGFEAFF.

The gene calls are TRBV7-9 and TRBJ2-3; 14 bases are a match to TRBD2. V trimming: 5 bases; J trimming: 8 bases; junction bases outside the gene matches: 9. In germline, CDR1 is SEHNR, CDR2 FQNEAQ (reference sequence). The CDR3 loop spans 16 amino acids. CDR3 DNA sequence: TGTGCCAGCAGCCACACCGGACTAGCGGGAGGCGGTACGCAGTATTTT. Protein sequence: CASSHTGLAGGGTQYF.

This clone occurred a few times. The rearrangement links TRBV5-1 to TRBJ2-1; TRBD1 matches 9 bases. The CDR3 runs to 15 residues. Germline V gene sequence: CDR1 SGHRS, CDR2 YFSETQ. V was pared by 3 bases and J by 2 bases, with 3 bases of the junction left unmatched. The CDR3 coding sequence is TGCGCCAGCAGCTCCACAGGGGGCACCTACAATGAGCAGTTCTTC. Protein sequence: CASSSTGGTYNEQFF.